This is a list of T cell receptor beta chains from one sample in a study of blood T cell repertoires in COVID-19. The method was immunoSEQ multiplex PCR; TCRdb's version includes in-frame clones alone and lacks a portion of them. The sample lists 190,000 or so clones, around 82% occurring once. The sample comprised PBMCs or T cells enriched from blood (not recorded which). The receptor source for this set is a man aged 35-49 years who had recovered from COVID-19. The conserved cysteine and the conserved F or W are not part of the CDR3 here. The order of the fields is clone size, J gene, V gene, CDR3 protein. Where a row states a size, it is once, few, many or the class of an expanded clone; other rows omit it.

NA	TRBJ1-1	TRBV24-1	ATSGGQGPEAF
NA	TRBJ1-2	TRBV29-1	SAHPLGVKTTGNGYT
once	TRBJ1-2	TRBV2	ASFRVNYGYT
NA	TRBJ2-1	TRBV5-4	ASSLGLAGSYNEQF
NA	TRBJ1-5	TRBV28	ASRPDRGKYQPQH
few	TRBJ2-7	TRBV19	ASSIRGLAREQY
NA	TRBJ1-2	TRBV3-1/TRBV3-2	ASSQRQGDGYT
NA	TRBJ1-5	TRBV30	AWSARDNQPQH
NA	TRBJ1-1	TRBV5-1	ASSLRAGPANTEAF
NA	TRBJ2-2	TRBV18	ASSPQTGTVTGELF
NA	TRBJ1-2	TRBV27	ASSYTGTGAYGYT
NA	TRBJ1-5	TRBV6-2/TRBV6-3	ASSSYTTGGNQPQH
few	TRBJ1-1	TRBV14	ASSPRQGRTNTEAF
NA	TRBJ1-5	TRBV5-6	ASSLFRGARQPQH
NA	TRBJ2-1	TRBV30	ACPVSGGNYNEQF
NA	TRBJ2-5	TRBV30	AWMTSRHQETQY
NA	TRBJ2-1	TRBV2	ASTVWREGKGNEQF